This TCR beta chain derives from a study of blood T cell repertoires in COVID-19. Study in general: T cells, B-cell-depleted T cells, or PBMCs provided the cDNA or gDNA that served as material.

The CDR3 sequence is 18 residues long. The germline V gene has CDR1 LNHDA and CDR2 SQIVND (reference sequence). Trimming pared 0 bases from V and 2 bases from J, leaving 18 bases between. Per the authors' pipeline: Using reference gene primer amplification, nucleated cell counts were estimated. Here immunoSEQ multiplex PCR was the method, and the copy in TCRdb shows in-frame clones only, minus some. V and J calls plus clone size are reproduced from that table; the DNA served to infer D and trimming. The sample records roughly 200,000 clones, approximately 84% being singletons. This sequence joins TRBV19 and TRBJ2-3; a weak D match, TRBD2 (6 bases). The receptor's source is an elderly woman with acute or convalescent COVID-19. The material sequenced was peripheral blood. The CDR3 here is CASSIDIGGFRDTDTQYF. Written as DNA, the CDR3 is TGTGCCAGTAGTATAGATATCGGGGGATTTCGGGACACAGATACGCAGTATTTT.